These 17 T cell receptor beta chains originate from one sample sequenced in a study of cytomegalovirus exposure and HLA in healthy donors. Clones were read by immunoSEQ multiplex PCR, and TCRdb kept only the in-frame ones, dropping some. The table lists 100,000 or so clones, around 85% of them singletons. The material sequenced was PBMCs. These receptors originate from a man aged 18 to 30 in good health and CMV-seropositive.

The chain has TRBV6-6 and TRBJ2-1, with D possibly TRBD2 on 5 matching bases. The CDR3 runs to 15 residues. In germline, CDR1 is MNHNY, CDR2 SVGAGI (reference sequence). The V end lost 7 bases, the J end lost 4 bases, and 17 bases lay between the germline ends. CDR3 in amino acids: CASTLGSPEYNEQFF. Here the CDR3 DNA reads TGTGCCAGCACTTTGGGGAGCCCCGAGTACAATGAGCAGTTCTTC.

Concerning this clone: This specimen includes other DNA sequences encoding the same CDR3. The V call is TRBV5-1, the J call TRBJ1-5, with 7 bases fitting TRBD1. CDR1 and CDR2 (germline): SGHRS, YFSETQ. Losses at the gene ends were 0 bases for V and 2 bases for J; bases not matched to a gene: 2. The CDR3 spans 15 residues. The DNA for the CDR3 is TGCGCCAGCAGCTTGGCCGGACAGGGCAATCAGCCCCAGCATTTT. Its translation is CASSLAGQGNQPQHF. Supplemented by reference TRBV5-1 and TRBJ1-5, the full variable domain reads KAGVTQTPRYLIKTRGQQVTLSCSPISGHRSVSWYQQTPGQGLQFLFEYFSETQRNKGNFPGRFSGRQFSNSRSEMNVSTLELGDSALYLCASSLAGQGNQPQHFGDGTRLSIL.

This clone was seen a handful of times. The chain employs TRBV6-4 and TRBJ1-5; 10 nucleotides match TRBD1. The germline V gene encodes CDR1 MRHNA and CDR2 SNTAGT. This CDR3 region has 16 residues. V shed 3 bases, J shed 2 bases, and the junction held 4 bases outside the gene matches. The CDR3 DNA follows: TGTGCCAGCAGTGAGACAGGGGGCGCGGGCAATCAGCCCCAGCATTTT. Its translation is CASSETGGAGNQPQHF.

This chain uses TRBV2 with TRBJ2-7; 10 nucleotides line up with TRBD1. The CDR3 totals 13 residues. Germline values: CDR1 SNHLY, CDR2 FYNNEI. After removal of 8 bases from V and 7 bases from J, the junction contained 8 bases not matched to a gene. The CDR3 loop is CASSRDRGGEQYV. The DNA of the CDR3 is TGTGCCAGCTCGCGGGACAGGGGCGGTGAGCAGTACGTC.

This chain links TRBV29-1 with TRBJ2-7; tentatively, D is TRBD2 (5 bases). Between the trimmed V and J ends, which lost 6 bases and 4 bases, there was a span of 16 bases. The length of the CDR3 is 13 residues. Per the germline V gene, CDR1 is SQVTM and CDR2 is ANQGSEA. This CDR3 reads CSVKKRRGYEQYF. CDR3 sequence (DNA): TGCAGCGTGAAAAAAAGACGAGGGTACGAGCAGTACTTC.

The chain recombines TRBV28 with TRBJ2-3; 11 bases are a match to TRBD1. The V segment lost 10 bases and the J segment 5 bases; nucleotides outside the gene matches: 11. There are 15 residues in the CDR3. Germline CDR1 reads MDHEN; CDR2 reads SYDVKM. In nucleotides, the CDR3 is TGTGCCACCCAGTTTGCGGGACAGGGGGAAGATACGCAGTATTTT. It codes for CATQFAGQGEDTQYF.

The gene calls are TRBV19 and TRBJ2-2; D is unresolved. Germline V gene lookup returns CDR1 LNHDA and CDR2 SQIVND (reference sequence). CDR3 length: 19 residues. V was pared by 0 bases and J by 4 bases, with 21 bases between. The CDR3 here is CASSIDPMIWLESTGELFF. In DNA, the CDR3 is TGTGCCAGTAGTATAGATCCGATGATTTGGCTAGAGAGCACCGGGGAGCTGTTTTTT.

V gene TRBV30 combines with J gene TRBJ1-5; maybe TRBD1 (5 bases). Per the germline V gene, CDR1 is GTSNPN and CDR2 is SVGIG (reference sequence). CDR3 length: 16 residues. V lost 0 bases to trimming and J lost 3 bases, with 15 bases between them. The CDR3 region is CAWSVPWGVSNQPQHF. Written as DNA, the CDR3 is TGTGCCTGGAGTGTACCGTGGGGGGTCTCCAATCAGCCCCAGCATTTT.

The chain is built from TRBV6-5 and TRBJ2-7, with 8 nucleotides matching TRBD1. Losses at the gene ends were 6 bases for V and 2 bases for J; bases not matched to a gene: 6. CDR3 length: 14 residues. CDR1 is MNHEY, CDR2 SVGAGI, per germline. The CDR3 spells CASRKGTGTYEQYF. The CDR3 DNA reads TGTGCCAGCAGGAAGGGGACAGGAACCTACGAGCAGTACTTC.

In nucleotides, the CDR3 is TGTGCCAGCAGCGAACAGGGATTAGCTGGAAACACCATATATTTT. This codes for CASSEQGLAGNTIYF. The chain employs TRBV11-3 and TRBJ1-3; D might be TRBD1 (6 bases). Trimming shortened V by 5 bases and J by 2 bases, and 13 bases separated the two germline ends. Germline CDR1 and CDR2: SGHNT and YENEEA. The CDR3 has 15 residues.

CDR3 loop: CASSTGGGYGYTF. DNA of the CDR3: TGTGCCAGCAGTACAGGGGGCGGCTATGGCTACACCTTC. The chain employs TRBV2 and TRBJ1-2, with 9 bases matching TRBD1. The CDR3 loop spans 13 amino acids. The V segment lost 5 bases and the J segment 4 bases; nucleotides outside the gene matches: 2. Looked up from germline, CDR1 is SNHLY and CDR2 is FYNNEI.

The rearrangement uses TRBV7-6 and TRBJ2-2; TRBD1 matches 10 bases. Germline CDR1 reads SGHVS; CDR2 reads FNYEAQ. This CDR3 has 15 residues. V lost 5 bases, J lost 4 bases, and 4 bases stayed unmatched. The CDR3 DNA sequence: TGTGCCAGCAGCCGACAGGGGGCTGGCACCGGGGAGCTGTTTTTT. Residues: CASSRQGAGTGELFF.

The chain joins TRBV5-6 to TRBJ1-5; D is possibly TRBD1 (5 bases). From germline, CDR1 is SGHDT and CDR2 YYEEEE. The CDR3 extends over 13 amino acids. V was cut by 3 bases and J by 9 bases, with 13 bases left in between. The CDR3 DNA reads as TGTGCCAGCAGCTGGGGCCCCGGTTCGCCCCAGCATTTT. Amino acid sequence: CASSWGPGSPQHF.

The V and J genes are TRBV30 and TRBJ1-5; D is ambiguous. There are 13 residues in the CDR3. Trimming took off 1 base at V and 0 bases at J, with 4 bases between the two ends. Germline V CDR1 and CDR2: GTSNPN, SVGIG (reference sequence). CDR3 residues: CAWSELSNQPQHF. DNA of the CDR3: TGTGCCTGGAGTGAACTTAGCAATCAGCCCCAGCATTTT.

CDR3 amino acids: CASSQLAGGPLGTDTQYF. DNA of the CDR3: TGTGCCAGCAGCCAACTAGCGGGAGGGCCTTTAGGGACAGATACGCAGTATTTT. The chain joins TRBV5-6 to TRBJ2-3; 13 bases are a match to TRBD2. This CDR3 spans 18 amino acids. Germline V lookup: CDR1 SGHDT, CDR2 YYEEEE. Trimming cost V 4 bases and J 3 bases; bases outside gene matches: 11.

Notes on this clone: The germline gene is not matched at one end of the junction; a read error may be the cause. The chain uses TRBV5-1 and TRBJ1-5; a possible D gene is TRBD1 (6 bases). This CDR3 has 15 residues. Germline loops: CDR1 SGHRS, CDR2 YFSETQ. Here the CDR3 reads CASSFTGMSNRPQHF. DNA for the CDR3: TGCGCCAGCAGCTTTACAGGGATGAGCAATCGGCCCCAGCATTTT.

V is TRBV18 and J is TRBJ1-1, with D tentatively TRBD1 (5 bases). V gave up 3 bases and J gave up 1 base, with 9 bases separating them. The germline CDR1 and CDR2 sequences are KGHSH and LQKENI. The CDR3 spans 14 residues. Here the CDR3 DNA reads TGTGCCAGCTCACCCCGACAGCAGAACACTGAAGCTTTCTTT. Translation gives CASSPRQQNTEAFF.